Below are 13 T cell receptor beta chains sequenced from a single sample in a study of shared clonotypes between healthy human individuals. CD45RO-negative cells were positively selected for CCR7, leaving out terminally differentiated effector memory CD45RA+ cells. Measured with immunoSEQ multiplex PCR; TCRdb has only the in-frame clones, and not every one. The sample yields some 800,000 clones, more than 85% seen once. Sequenced sample: naive CD8+ T cells sorted from blood. These receptors were taken from a man aged 25-45 years in good health.

The V gene is TRBV6-5, the J gene TRBJ2-2; D unclear. V dropped 6 bases and J dropped 7 bases, with 3 bases sitting between them. Germline CDR1 reads MNHEY; CDR2 reads SVGAGI. The CDR3 is 10 residues long. DNA of the CDR3: TGTGCCAGCAGGGGCGGGGAGCTGTTTTTT. Translation gives CASRGGELFF.

This chain uses TRBV7-9 with TRBJ1-1; perhaps TRBD1 as D (5 bases). This CDR3 comprises 18 residues. Germline lookup yields CDR1 SEHNR and CDR2 FQNEAQ (reference sequence). V was trimmed by 0 bases and J by 1 base, leaving 18 bases between them. As DNA, the CDR3 is TGTGCCAGCAGCTTAGCTTGGGCTACGACAGAAGAGAACACTGAAGCTTTCTTT. It yields the protein CASSLAWATTEENTEAFF.

This clone has a single count. The rearrangement links TRBV28 to TRBJ2-6; weak D call: TRBD1 (6 bases). CDR1 is MDHEN, CDR2 SYDVKM, per germline. Trimming stripped 5 bases from V and 3 bases from J, with 14 bases between. This CDR3 has 16 amino acids. The CDR3 nucleotides are TGTGCCAGCAGTCCTCCGAACAGGGTTGGGGCCAACGTCCTGACTTTC. Translated: CASSPPNRVGANVLTF.

This sequence joins TRBV19 and TRBJ2-1, with TRBD2 identical over 7 bases. The germline gives CDR1 LNHDA, CDR2 SQIVND (reference sequence). Losses at the gene ends were 4 bases for V and 4 bases for J; bases not matched to a gene: 7. This CDR3 spans 15 amino acids. CDR3 amino acids: CASSTLAGPYNEQFF. CDR3 nucleotides: TGTGCCAGTAGTACCTTAGCGGGCCCTTACAATGAGCAGTTCTTC.

The chain employs TRBV27 and TRBJ2-1, with 11 positions matching TRBD2. The V gene's germline CDR1 is MNHEY and CDR2 SMNVEV (reference sequence). The CDR3 loop spans 17 amino acids. V was pared by 2 bases and J by 7 bases, with 10 bases of the junction left unmatched. CDR3 in DNA: TGTGCCAGCAGTTTAATTATTGGGACTAGCGGTCAAAATGAGCAGTTCTTC. It codes for CASSLIIGTSGQNEQFF.

The chain is built from TRBV18 and TRBJ1-4, with TRBD1 as a possible D gene (5 bases). CDR3 size: 15 residues. V was clipped by 6 bases and J by 5 bases, with 16 bases between them. Germline values: CDR1 KGHSH, CDR2 LQKENI. DNA for the CDR3: TGTGCCAGCTCGTCTGCGGCTTGGGGGAATGAAAAACTGTTTTTT. This sequence encodes CASSSAAWGNEKLFF.

Concerning this clone itself: Other DNA sequences within the sample encode an identical CDR3. V usage is TRBV27 and J usage is TRBJ2-2; D call uncertain. The CDR3 runs to 14 residues. Trimming took 1 base from V and 1 from J, leaving 4 bases between them. Germline values: CDR1 MNHEY, CDR2 SMNVEV (reference sequence). CDR3 sequence: CASSLWQNTGELFF. CDR3 coding DNA: TGTGCCAGCAGTTTATGGCAGAACACCGGGGAGCTGTTTTTT.

The chain joins TRBV25-1 to TRBJ2-7; 14 bases match TRBD2. The CDR3 contains 16 residues. The V and J ends lost 1 base and 2 bases, in that order; junction bases with no gene match: 1. Germline V gene lookup returns CDR1 MGHDK and CDR2 SYGVNS. Written as DNA, the CDR3 is TGTGCCAGCAGTGAATCGGGACTAGCGGGAGCCTACGAGCAGTACTTC. This encodes CASSESGLAGAYEQYF.

The gene calls are TRBV27 and TRBJ2-2, with a weak D call TRBD1 (5 bases). The V end was cut by 10 bases, the J end by 1 base, with 16 bases between. Germline V CDR1 and CDR2: MNHEY, SMNVEV (reference sequence). The CDR3 consists of 15 residues. CDR3 loop: CATLLDNLNTGELFF. The DNA of the CDR3 is TGTGCCACCCTGCTGGACAACCTGAACACCGGGGAGCTGTTTTTT.

This rearrangement joins TRBV7-9 to TRBJ1-2, with D possibly matching TRBD1 (6 bases). Germline V gives CDR1 SEHNR, CDR2 FQNEAQ (reference sequence). The CDR3 is made up of 14 amino acids. V was clipped by 5 bases and J by 1 base, with 11 bases between them. The CDR3 is CASSHPDSNYGYTF. Written as DNA, the CDR3 is TGTGCCAGCAGCCATCCGGACAGTAACTATGGCTACACCTTC.

This clone showed up just once. The chain joins TRBV29-1 to TRBJ2-1; TRBD2 matches at 7 bases. The germline CDR1 and CDR2 sequences are SQVTM and ANQGSEA. This CDR3 is 15 amino acids long. With 2 bases clipped from V and 1 base from J, the junction kept 5 bases outside the gene matches. The CDR3 reads CSVEPGLVSYNEQFF. Here the CDR3 DNA reads TGCAGCGTTGAACCTGGACTAGTTTCCTACAATGAGCAGTTCTTC.

J is TRBJ2-1 and V is TRBV29-1, with unresolved D. The CDR3 has 14 residues. Germline V gene lookup returns CDR1 SQVTM and CDR2 ANQGSEA. Trimming removed 3 bases at V and 6 bases at J, with 15 bases between. Written as DNA, the CDR3 is TGCAGCGTTGACATCTCATCAATGGTCAATGAGCAGTTCTTC. This translates into CSVDISSMVNEQFF.

This chain joins TRBV7-6 and TRBJ2-1; the D gene is possibly TRBD2 (6 bases). V was cut by 4 bases and J by 8 bases, with 12 bases left in between. Germline-derived CDR1 and CDR2 are SGHVS and FNYEAQ. There are 13 residues in the CDR3. CDR3 loop: CASSYRDSYEQFF. CDR3 nucleotides: TGTGCCAGCAGCTACCGGGACTCCTATGAGCAGTTCTTC.